A selection of T cell receptor beta chains follows, all from one sample in a study of cytomegalovirus exposure and HLA in healthy donors. Assay: immunoSEQ multiplex PCR; the TCRdb copy retains only in-frame clones and omits some. The sample lists some 150,000 clones, about 94% occurring once. The sequenced sample consisted of PBMCs. All receptors derive from a young man in good health and CMV-seropositive. Each CDR3 is given without its conserved first and last residue. Each record gives: V gene, CDR3 protein.

TRBV11-2	ASSPGAGEGSYEQY
TRBV9	ASSPAGVVGTEAF
TRBV6-5	ASRTDRRQY
TRBV28	ASRGYRDGYT
TRBV6-6	ASSYSRGSMNTEAF
TRBV2	ASSELELETQY
TRBV6-4	ASSETVNTEAF
TRBV28	ASSSPTGGRTEAF
TRBV7-6	ASSPGVLKGNTEAF
TRBV28	ASSFSQAIYGYT
TRBV28	ASSWTGANEKLF
TRBV5-4	ASSLADTQY
TRBV5-1	ASTIQGDYGYT
TRBV29-1	SVGRGTGYTDTQY
TRBV5-4	ASSSRDRGGEQY
TRBV7-2	ASSLAGQGAYEQY
TRBV18	ASSPRTNSGSDEQY
TRBV9	ASSSRGPGANVLT
TRBV4-1	ASSRTPSGRAIDTQY
TRBV15	ATRGPGNLYEQY
TRBV2	ASSEIRGGDYGYT
TRBV5-4	ASRTSGSQETQY
TRBV5-5	ASGPASPRDEKLF
TRBV5-1	ASSLIGERGEKLF
TRBV28	ASSTGTLNQPQH
TRBV10-2	ASSSTTPGGYQPQH
TRBV21-1	ASSARGGLPQH
TRBV7-9	ASSEGGTQY
TRBV9	ASSFGTASYNEQF
TRBV30	AWSAAAKTSYEQY
TRBV5-8	ASIHRGTGELF